This entry lists 10 T cell receptor beta chains sequenced from one sample in a study of blood T cells in healthy people across ages (dated by TCRdb to between 2015 and 2016). Libraries were prepared through 5' RACE. The sequencer was an Illumina HiSeq 2500. The second PCR ran for roughly 6 to 11 cycles and used a J-beta primer mix along with a sample-barcoded 5' primer. TCRdb reanalyzed the raw reads on its own, using fastp at Q25 for trimming and MiXCR for clone calling, and kept in-frame beta chains. For every CDR3 protein sequence, its rows merge into one entry that carries the most common genes and DNA. Recorded for this sample are approximately 1.5 million distinct CDR3 sequences; about 32% of them occurred a single time. Jointly, the top ten make up 11% of the sample. The sequenced material came from blood. The receptors stem from a woman in her 30s in good health.

This clonotype was observed a handful of times. The chain couples TRBV5-5 to TRBJ1-6; TRBD1 matches at 10 bases. The CDR3 is made up of 15 amino acids. Germline V gives CDR1 SGHKS, CDR2 YYEKEE (reference sequence). The V segment lost 4 bases and the J segment 8 bases; nucleotides outside the gene matches: 6. The CDR3 DNA reads TGTGCCAGCAGCACACAGGACAGGGGGGATTCACCCCTCCACTTT. Residues: CASSTQDRGDSPLHF.

As regards this clonotype: The junction departs from the called germline gene at one end, perhaps through a read error. The chain is built from TRBV20-1 and TRBJ2-3, with D maybe TRBD2 (6 bases). Germline V gives CDR1 DFQATT, CDR2 SNEGSKA (reference sequence). The CDR3 is 13 residues long. The CDR3 DNA reads TGCCGTGCAAGACTAGGAAGCACAGATACGCAGTATTTT. This encodes CRARLGSTDTQYF.

This sequence joins TRBV20-1 and TRBJ2-7; no definite D call. The CDR3 length is 13 residues. V lost 1 base, J lost 5 bases, and 12 bases lay in between. The V gene's germline CDR1 is DFQATT and CDR2 SNEGSKA (reference sequence). CDR3 region: CSARGDRNNEQYF. The DNA of the CDR3 is TGCAGTGCTAGAGGGGATAGAAATAACGAGCAGTACTTC.

V usage is TRBV20-1 and J usage is TRBJ1-2, with D possibly being TRBD1 (5 bases). The CDR3 runs 12 residues. V was clipped by 6 bases and J by 1 base, with 9 bases between them. CDR1 and CDR2 (germline): DFQATT, SNEGSKA (reference sequence). CDR3 in amino acids: CSAQDSNYGYTF. CDR3 bases: TGCAGTGCCCAAGACAGTAACTATGGCTACACCTTC.

The sample holds a few counts of this clonotype. The chain uses TRBV20-1 and TRBJ2-7, with 7 positions matching TRBD1. The CDR3 spans 15 residues. The J segment lost 1 base and the V segment lost 0 bases, leaving 6 bases of the junction unmatched. The germline gives CDR1 DFQATT, CDR2 SNEGSKA (reference sequence). CDR3 residues: CSARDQGVLSYEQYF. For the CDR3, the DNA is TGCAGTGCTAGAGATCAGGGGGTACTTTCCTACGAGCAGTACTTC.

This clonotype was recorded a few times. The rearrangement uses TRBV30 and TRBJ2-3, with D perhaps TRBD2 (7 bases). CDR1 and CDR2 from the germline V gene are GTSNPN and SVGIG (reference sequence). The CDR3 runs 10 residues. Trimming removed 7 bases at V and 9 bases at J, with 11 bases between. CDR3 residues: CALGGGTQYF. The CDR3 DNA is TGTGCCTTGGGAGGGGGGACGCAGTATTTT.

The rearrangement uses TRBV7-9 and TRBJ1-4; weak D call: TRBD1 (6 bases). Germline-derived CDR1 and CDR2 are SEHNR and FQNEAQ (reference sequence). V shed 5 bases and J shed 3 bases, with 13 bases lying between them. The CDR3 loop spans 15 amino acids. CDR3 coding DNA: TGTGCCAGCAGCCTCAGGGGCAGGTCTAATGAAAAACTGTTTTTT. Translation: CASSLRGRSNEKLFF.

The chain joins TRBV11-2 to TRBJ2-3, with 9 positions matching TRBD2. CDR1 and CDR2 from the germline V gene are SGHAT and FQNNGV. CDR3 size: 17 residues. V shed 8 bases, J shed 10 bases, and the junction held 22 bases outside the gene matches. CDR3 nucleotide sequence: TGTGCCAGCGGATTTCCCGGGGGGGCGGGAGGGCCGGAGTCGCAGTATTTT. Its translation: CASGFPGGAGGPESQYF.

V usage is TRBV7-2 and J usage is TRBJ2-3, with 7 bases matching TRBD1. Germline V gene sequence: CDR1 SGHTA, CDR2 FQGNSA. The CDR3 length is 16 residues. J lost 1 base, V lost 4 bases, and 8 bases had no gene match. CDR3 region: CASSYRDRAGTDTQYF. For the CDR3, the DNA is TGTGCCAGCAGCTACCGCGACAGGGCGGGCACAGATACGCAGTATTTT.

In its sample, this clonotype was seen a few times. This sequence joins TRBV12-3 or TRBV12-4 and TRBJ1-1; 9 bases are a match to TRBD1. The CDR3 has 14 residues. The V segment lost 4 bases and the J segment 3 bases; nucleotides outside the gene matches: 3. The CDR3 spells CASSYRGPHTEAFF. The CDR3 region has the DNA TGTGCCAGCAGTTACAGGGGGCCGCACACTGAAGCTTTCTTT.